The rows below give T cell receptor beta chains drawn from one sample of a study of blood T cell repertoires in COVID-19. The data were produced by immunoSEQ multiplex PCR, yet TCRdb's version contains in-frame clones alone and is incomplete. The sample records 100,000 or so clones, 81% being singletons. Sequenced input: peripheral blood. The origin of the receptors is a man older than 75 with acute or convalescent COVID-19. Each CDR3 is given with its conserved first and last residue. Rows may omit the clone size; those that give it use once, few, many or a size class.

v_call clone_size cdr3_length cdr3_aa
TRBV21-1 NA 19 CASSKRGATGGDPFYGYTF
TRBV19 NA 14 CASSSQGAAQPQHF
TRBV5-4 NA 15 CASSARDRGNQPQHF
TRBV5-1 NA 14 CASSLFGSEGEQFF
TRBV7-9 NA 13 CASRPGSGNTIYF
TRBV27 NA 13 CASGYRVNSPLHF
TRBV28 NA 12 CASSPPSNEQFF
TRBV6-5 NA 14 CASRSTGGRQPQHF
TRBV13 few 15 CASSMGQSSYNEQFF
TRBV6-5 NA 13 CASKMSSTDTQYF
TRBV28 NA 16 CASSFNPSLSYNEQFF
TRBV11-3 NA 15 CASSLLTGSNQPQHF
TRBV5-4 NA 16 CASSLASLAGGNEQFF
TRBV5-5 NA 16 CASSQVTGAGANVLTF
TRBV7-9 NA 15 CASSLGTSGTAEQYF
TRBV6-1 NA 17 CASSERSNRGLREKLFF
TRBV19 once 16 CASRDGSGKYTGELFF
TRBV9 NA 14 CASSVGQGNNEQFF
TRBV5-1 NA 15 CASAGEPGSGNTIYF
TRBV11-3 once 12 CASSFPGETQYF
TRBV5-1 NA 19 CASSPRQGKTSSYNSPLHF
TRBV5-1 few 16 CASSLATSRADSPLHF
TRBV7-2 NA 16 CASNSLNQIAKNIQYF
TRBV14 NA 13 CASSRDSSWELFF
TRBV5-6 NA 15 CASSLAQGANEKLFF
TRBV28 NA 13 CASRGGTYNEQFF
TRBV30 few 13 CAWSVRGRYGYTF
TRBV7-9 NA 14 CASRGDSLNNEQFF
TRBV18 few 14 CASSRTGENQPQHF
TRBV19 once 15 CASRRDREGDQPQHF
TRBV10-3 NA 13 CAISKTGDYGYTF
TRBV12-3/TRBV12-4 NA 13 CASSLGGANVLTF
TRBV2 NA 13 CASTPQSNQPQHF
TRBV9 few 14 CASSVGGSGDTQYF
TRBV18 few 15 CASCVGQGGTGELFF
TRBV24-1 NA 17 CATSDRGQGAANEKLFF
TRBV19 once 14 CASSATGVLLEQYF
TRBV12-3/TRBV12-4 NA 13 CASSPRQGVPLHF
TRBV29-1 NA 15 CSVANDRGPPETQYF
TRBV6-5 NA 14 CASSPGTGANVLTF